This T cell receptor (beta chain) was retrieved from a study of CD8 T cells in ankylosing spondylitis. MiXCR, applied by TCRdb to the 5' RACE reads, yields one record per CDR3 protein. Among about 440,000 distinct CDR3 sequences, 17% were seen once, and the ten largest hold under 1.2%. This clonotype was detected ten times or more. Its antigen is unknown. Study observations and caveats: Among TCR beta sequences, a motif of eight highly homologous variants appeared characteristic of ankylosing spondylitis blood.

The clonotype comes from a male donor with ankylosing spondylitis. The sequenced sample was blood, either unsorted or a sorted T cell fraction (not recorded which).

CDR3 bases: TGTGCCAGCAGTACCCAGAAGCTAGCGGGATGGACCTACGAGCAGTACTTC. It yields the protein CASSTQKLAGWTYEQYF. J is TRBJ2-7 and V is TRBV12-3 or TRBV12-4, with TRBD2 matching 9 bases. The CDR3 runs to 17 residues. Trimming took 5 bases from V and 2 from J; bases not matched to a gene: 13.